Listed below are T cell receptor beta chains from one sample, sequenced in a study of blood T cell repertoires in COVID-19. TCRdb keeps only in-frame clones here, not all; method: immunoSEQ multiplex PCR. The sample carries 35,000 to 45,000 clones, 88% recorded once. Sequences were obtained from peripheral blood. The receptor source for this set is a human donor in a cohort sampled during active COVID-19. Each CDR3 is given with its conserved first and last residue. A D gene is named only where the DNA matches it firmly. Part of the rows lack a size; the others show once, few, many or a class for expanded clones.

abundance	v_gene	j_gene	d_gene	CDR3nt	CDR3aa
once	TRBV6-1	TRBJ1-6	.	TGTGCCAGCAGTGAAGCGCCGGGAATCAATTCACCCCTCCACTTT	CASSEAPGINSPLHF
medium-sized	TRBV5-3	TRBJ1-5	TRBD1	TGTGCCAGAAGCTTGACAGGGGGCATCTACCTAAATCAGCCCCAGCATTTT	CARSLTGGIYLNQPQHF
.	TRBV19	TRBJ1-1	.	TGTGCCAGTAGACCCGGGGGGGGCAGGTCTTCTGAAGCTTTCTTT	CASRPGGGRSSEAFF
.	TRBV28	TRBJ1-2	TRBD1	TGTGCCAGCAGTCCGGGACAGGGGTATGGCTACACCTTC	CASSPGQGYGYTF
.	TRBV12-5	TRBJ2-7	.	TGTGCTAGTGGTTTGGTAAGGGGTGGTCGGGACATCTCCTACGAGCAGTACTTC	CASGLVRGGRDISYEQYF
.	TRBV30	TRBJ2-4	TRBD2	TGTGCCTGGACTAGCGGGGGGAAAAACATTCAGTACTTC	CAWTSGGKNIQYF
.	TRBV4-2	TRBJ2-1	TRBD2	TGTGCCAGCAGCCAAGCAAGCGGGGGGGCCTTATCCTACAATGAGCAGTTCTTC	CASSQASGGALSYNEQFF
.	TRBV9	TRBJ2-3	.	TGTGCCAGCAATGGGGGGAGCACAGATACGCAGTATTTT	CASNGGSTDTQYF
.	TRBV4-1	TRBJ1-3	.	TGCGCCAGCAGCCAAGATAGCAGAAACACCATATATTTT	CASSQDSRNTIYF
.	TRBV27	TRBJ1-1	.	TGTGCCAGCAGTTTAAGAGGAGGTACTGAAGCTTTCTTT	CASSLRGGTEAFF
.	TRBV21-1	TRBJ2-3	.	TGTGCCAGCAGACCGCCGGACACATTCACAGATACGCAGTATTTT	CASRPPDTFTDTQYF
few	TRBV2	TRBJ2-2	TRBD2	TGTGCCAGCACTGGGACTAAGAACACCGGGGAGCTGTTTTTT	CASTGTKNTGELFF
.	TRBV27	TRBJ1-3	.	TGTGCCAGCAGTCTTCGGTTTCCTGGAAACACCATATATTTT	CASSLRFPGNTIYF
.	TRBV7-3	TRBJ2-7	.	TGTGCCAGCAGCTTAAATCCAGAGGACGAGCAGTACTTC	CASSLNPEDEQYF
.	TRBV13	TRBJ2-3	TRBD2	TGTGCCAGCAGCTTAGAGAGGGATAGCGGGGGGAGAGATACGCAGTATTTT	CASSLERDSGGRDTQYF
once	TRBV9	TRBJ1-1	TRBD1	TGTGCCAGCAGGGGACAGGGTGGAGCCACTGAAGCTTTCTTT	CASRGQGGATEAFF
.	TRBV9	TRBJ2-7	TRBD2	TGTGCCAGCAGCCCGGGGGGGGCTAGCGGCTACTACGAGCAGTACTTC	CASSPGGASGYYEQYF
.	TRBV6-1	TRBJ2-7	.	TGTGCCAGCAGTGAATTCAGCAGGGGATCTATCACTTACGAGCAGTACTTC	CASSEFSRGSITYEQYF
.	TRBV19	TRBJ2-3	TRBD2	TGTGCCAGTAGTATCGGGGCAGCGGGACCCTTCACAGATACGCAGTATTTT	CASSIGAAGPFTDTQYF
.	TRBV6-6	TRBJ1-3	TRBD1	TGTGCCAGCAGTTACGTACAGGGGGCGGGTGGAAACACCATATATTTT	CASSYVQGAGGNTIYF
.	TRBV5-1	TRBJ2-7	TRBD1	TGCGCCAGCAGCTCGGGACAGGAGACCTACGAGCAGTACTTC	CASSSGQETYEQYF
.	TRBV6-1	TRBJ2-4	TRBD2	TGTGCCAGCAGTGTGGCTAGCGGGGTTGAGAGTCACATTCAGTACTTC	CASSVASGVESHIQYF
.	TRBV3-1/TRBV3-2	TRBJ2-7	TRBD2	TGTGCCAGCAGCACACGGACTAGCGGGGTCTCCTACGAGCAGTACTTC	CASSTRTSGVSYEQYF
.	TRBV3-1/TRBV3-2	TRBJ2-1	TRBD2	TGTGCCAGCAGCCCGGGGGGGGTTAGCTCCTACAATGAGCAGTTCTTC	CASSPGGVSSYNEQFF
.	TRBV19	TRBJ2-2	.	TGTGCCAGTAGTATCTTGGGGGGGCCGACGAACACCGGGGAGCTGTTTTTT	CASSILGGPTNTGELFF
.	TRBV30	TRBJ1-2	.	TGTGCCTGGGCCCCTGCGGGGGGGATCAACTATGGCTACACCTTC	CAWAPAGGINYGYTF
.	TRBV27	TRBJ2-5	.	TGTGCCAGCAGCCTCCGGGCCGAGGGAGAGACCCAGTACTTC	CASSLRAEGETQYF
.	TRBV7-3	TRBJ2-2	.	TGTGCCAGCAGCACAGATACCGGGGAGCTGTTTTTT	CASSTDTGELFF
.	TRBV5-1	TRBJ1-2	.	TGCGCCAGCAGCTTGGGACAGGAAGAAGGGTCCCTCCACTTC	CASSLGQEEGSLHF
.	TRBV18	TRBJ2-1	.	TGTGCCAGCTCACCGGTACGGGAGAACAATGAGCAGTTCTTC	CASSPVRENNEQFF
.	TRBV19	TRBJ2-6	.	TGTGCCAGTAGTATAGGTCGTTCGACAGCAGGGGCCAACGTCCTGACTTTC	CASSIGRSTAGANVLTF
.	TRBV9	TRBJ2-7	TRBD2	TGTGCCAGCAGCGTAACCCAGCGGGGCGAGACCTACGAGCAGTACTTC	CASSVTQRGETYEQYF
.	TRBV6-5	TRBJ2-6	.	TGTGCCAGCAGTTCCTCGGTTGGCGGGGCCAACGTCCTGACTTTC	CASSSSVGGANVLTF
once	TRBV27	TRBJ1-5	.	TGTGCCAGCAGTTCGAAAGGGGATCAGCCCCAGCATTTT	CASSSKGDQPQHF
.	TRBV9	TRBJ1-6	TRBD1	TGTGCCAGCAGCTTCAATGGGGGACAGGGGGCTCGGGGAGATTCACCCCTCCACTTT	CASSFNGGQGARGDSPLHF
.	TRBV19	TRBJ2-3	.	TGTGCCAGTAGTATAGGCAGGGAAGATACGCAGTATTTT	CASSIGREDTQYF
.	TRBV2	TRBJ1-3	.	TGTGCCAGCAGGGGGGACTTCTCTGGAAACACCATATATTTT	CASRGDFSGNTIYF
.	TRBV5-7	TRBJ2-3	.	TGTGCCAGCAGCTTAACAGACACAGATACGCAGTATTTT	CASSLTDTDTQYF
.	TRBV6-5	TRBJ2-2	.	TGTGCCAGCACCCTGGGAGGGGGTAACACCGGGGAGCTGTTTTTT	CASTLGGGNTGELFF
.	TRBV27	TRBJ1-4	TRBD1	TGTGCCAGCAGGGGGACAGGGAACAATGAAAAACTGTTTTTT	CASRGTGNNEKLFF
.	TRBV4-2	TRBJ2-7	TRBD2	TGTGCCAGCAGCCGCCCGAGGCGGGGGAACCACTACGAGCAGTACTTC	CASSRPRRGNHYEQYF
.	TRBV9	TRBJ1-1	.	TGTGCCAGCAGCGTAGCTCCGGGGGTGGGCACTGAAGCTTTCTTT	CASSVAPGVGTEAFF
.	TRBV7-2	TRBJ2-3	TRBD1	TGTGCCAGCAGCCACCGGTCACAGGGGGATACGCAGTATTTT	CASSHRSQGDTQYF
.	TRBV2	TRBJ1-2	.	TGTGCCAGCAGTGAGCGAGTAGACTATGGCTACACCTTC	CASSERVDYGYTF
.	TRBV5-8	TRBJ1-4	.	TGTGCCAGCAGCACCCGGGTCCTAAATGAAAAACTGTTTTTT	CASSTRVLNEKLFF
.	TRBV4-1	TRBJ2-7	.	TGCGCCAGCAGCCAAGACAGCTACGAGCAGTACTTC	CASSQDSYEQYF
few	TRBV4-1	TRBJ1-2	.	TGCGCCAGCAGCCAAGTCGGAGGGAGAGCTAACTATGGCTACACCTTC	CASSQVGGRANYGYTF
few	TRBV30	TRBJ1-2	.	TGTGCCTGCTCTCAGGCGGGCAGTACTAATGGCTACACCTTC	CACSQAGSTNGYTF
.	TRBV7-2	TRBJ2-3	TRBD1	TGTGCCAGCAGCGGGACAGTGGGTGATACGCAGTATTTT	CASSGTVGDTQYF
.	TRBV6-1	TRBJ1-2	.	TGTGCCAGCAGTGAATGGGGGCCCAACTATGGCTACACCTTC	CASSEWGPNYGYTF
.	TRBV5-1	TRBJ2-3	TRBD2	TGCGCCAGCAGCGCACTGACTAGCGGGACCACAGATACGCAGTATTTT	CASSALTSGTTDTQYF
.	TRBV29-1	TRBJ2-7	TRBD2	TGCAGCGTTGAGGAAGCGGGGCGAGCCTACGAGCAGTACTTC	CSVEEAGRAYEQYF
once	TRBV11-2	TRBJ2-1	.	TGTGCCAGCAGCCGCGTCCAGGTTGAGCAGTTCTTC	CASSRVQVEQFF
.	TRBV19	TRBJ2-1	TRBD1	TGTGCCAGTATGGACAGGGCATTCGGTGAGAATGAGCAGTTCTTC	CASMDRAFGENEQFF
.	TRBV4-1	TRBJ2-5	.	TGCGCCAGCAGCCAAGGTGGGCCGTCAGTATCGACCCAGTACTTC	CASSQGGPSVSTQYF